A single sample is the source of the 15 T cell receptor beta chains below, sequenced in a study of T cell responses to AZD1222 COVID-19 vaccine. The table came from immunoSEQ multiplex PCR; TCRdb's copy has only in-frame clones and leaves some out. Counted here are tens of thousands of clones, around 90% occurring once; the ten biggest clones make up around 2.9%. The sequences come from peripheral blood, collected 28 days after the second AZD1222 dose. The receptors here all came from an adult who received the AZD1222 COVID-19 vaccine.

The rearrangement joins TRBV10-3 to TRBJ2-1, with TRBD1 identical over 8 bases. CDR1 ENHRY and CDR2 SYGVKD come from the germline V gene. The length of the CDR3 is 15 residues. V gave up 6 bases and J gave up 6 bases; unmatched junction bases: 10. The CDR3 region is CAISHGQGTTNEQFF. The CDR3 DNA is TGTGCCATCAGCCACGGACAGGGAACCACCAATGAGCAGTTCTTC.

This chain connects TRBV11-3 to TRBJ2-2, with 8 bases identical to TRBD2. Losses at the gene ends were 1 base for V and 1 base for J; bases not matched to a gene: 8. This CDR3 is built from 18 residues. Per the germline V gene, CDR1 is SGHNT and CDR2 is YENEEA. CDR3 sequence (DNA): TGTGCCAGCAGCTTAGTTTTCAGGCTAGCGGGGAACACCGGGGAGCTGTTTTTT. It translates to CASSLVFRLAGNTGELFF.

The rearrangement uses TRBV25-1 and TRBJ1-1; no reliable D call. The V gene lost 6 bases and the J gene lost 0 bases, with 11 bases spanning the gap. CDR1 MGHDK and CDR2 SYGVNS come from the germline V gene. This CDR3 region has 14 residues. The CDR3 nucleotides are TGTGCCAGCAGGGAGAACAGCGTGAACACTGAAGCTTTCTTT. Its translation is CASRENSVNTEAFF.

The genes are TRBV2 and TRBJ2-1; the D call may be TRBD1 or TRBD2 (5 bases each). V lost 9 bases to trimming and J lost 9 bases, with 18 bases between them. The CDR3 extends over 13 amino acids. CDR1 is SNHLY and CDR2 is FYNNEI in the germline V gene. The CDR3 is CARRGSLPGEQFF. CDR3 DNA sequence: TGTGCCAGGAGGGGCTCCCTCCCCGGTGAGCAGTTCTTC.

V gene TRBV11-3 combines with J gene TRBJ2-7, with D perhaps given as TRBD1 or TRBD2 (5 bases each). The CDR3 is 14 residues long. CDR1 and CDR2 from the germline V gene are SGHNT and YENEEA. V was cut by 4 bases and J by 2 bases, with 12 bases left in between. The CDR3 here is CASSSGAPPYEQYF. DNA for the CDR3: TGTGCCAGCAGCTCCGGGGCCCCCCCCTACGAGCAGTACTTC.

V and J are TRBV11-1 and TRBJ1-1; 7 nucleotides agree with TRBD1. The V segment lost 5 bases and the J segment 2 bases; nucleotides outside the gene matches: 5. The CDR3 has 14 residues. Germline assignment: CDR1 SGHAT and CDR2 FQDESV (reference sequence). CDR3 nucleotide sequence: TGTGCCAGCAGCCCGGGACAGCGCAACACTGAAGCTTTCTTT. It translates to CASSPGQRNTEAFF.

The chain has TRBV3-1 (or the pseudogene TRBV3-2) and TRBJ1-2; no clear D. Deletions cut 3 bases from V and 8 bases from J, with 7 bases between. Germline CDR1 and CDR2: LGHDT and YNNKEL (reference sequence). The CDR3 covers 11 residues. The CDR3 spells CASSQASGYTF. CDR3 nucleotides: TGTGCCAGCAGCCAGGCTTCAGGCTACACCTTC.

This clone was seen a single time. DNA for the CDR3: TGTGCCTGGAGTGTACTGGGAAACACCATATATTTT. It encodes CAWSVLGNTIYF. The chain links TRBV30 to TRBJ1-3, with D unresolved. Trimming pared 0 bases from V and 4 bases from J, leaving 4 bases between. In germline, CDR1 is GTSNPN, CDR2 SVGIG (reference sequence). The CDR3 length is 12 residues.

By sample share, this clone is medium-sized. The rearrangement uses TRBV19 and TRBJ2-1; D possibly corresponds to TRBD1 (6 bases). There are 15 residues in the CDR3. Germline-derived CDR1 and CDR2 are LNHDA and SQIVND (reference sequence). The V end was cut by 1 base, the J end by 6 bases, with 13 bases between. The CDR3 sequence is CASSIGGLGPNEQFF. DNA for the CDR3: TGTGCCAGTAGTATAGGGGGGCTAGGGCCCAATGAGCAGTTCTTC.

This clone appeared once. The chain is built from TRBV12-3 or TRBV12-4 and TRBJ1-2, with D hard to call. The CDR3 runs to 12 residues. The germline V and J ends were trimmed by 6 bases and 8 bases, with 13 bases remaining between them. The CDR3 loop reads CASSSALGGYTF. DNA for the CDR3: TGTGCCAGCAGCTCTGCATTGGGGGGCTACACCTTC.

J is TRBJ1-1 and V is TRBV3-1 (or the pseudogene TRBV3-2); no clear D gene. CDR3 size: 14 residues. The V end lost 0 bases, the J end lost 4 bases, and 9 bases lay between the germline ends. From germline, CDR1 is LGHDT and CDR2 YNNKEL (reference sequence). The CDR3 region is CASSQDPQTTEAFF. The CDR3 DNA reads as TGTGCCAGCAGCCAAGATCCCCAAACCACTGAAGCTTTCTTT.

V is TRBV2 and J is TRBJ1-1; TRBD1 aligns across 7 bases. The ends lost 2 bases at V and 6 bases at J; junction bases unmatched: 12. The CDR3 is 16 residues long. Per germline, CDR1 SNHLY and CDR2 FYNNEI. The CDR3 spells CASSETHRGPGAEAFF. The CDR3 DNA reads as TGTGCCAGCAGTGAAACCCATAGGGGGCCAGGGGCTGAAGCTTTCTTT.

V is TRBV6-2 or TRBV6-3 and J is TRBJ2-1; the D is unclear. Trimming left V 2 bases short and J 6 bases short, with 8 bases between. CDR3 size: 13 residues. Germline V gene sequence: CDR1 MNHEY, CDR2 SVGEGT. The CDR3 region is CASSYGSTNEQFF. The CDR3 bases are TGTGCCAGCAGTTACGGTAGTACCAATGAGCAGTTCTTC.

This clone occurred once. One end of the junction is discordant with germline, which a read error may explain. The chain links TRBV7-8 to TRBJ1-4; D perhaps matches TRBD1 (5 bases). CDR1 is SGHVS, CDR2 FQNEAQ, per germline. The CDR3 has 18 residues. The CDR3 region is CASTLYPSGAQTNEKLFF. CDR3 in DNA: TGTGCCAGCACCTTATACCCCAGTGGGGCTCAAACTAATGAAAAACTGTTTTTT.

This chain's CDR3 is CASSIPTDSNQPQHF. CDR3 bases: TGTGCCAGTAGTATCCCAACGGATAGCAATCAGCCCCAGCATTTT. This chain uses TRBV19 with TRBJ1-5, with D unclear. Deletions cut 3 bases from V and 0 bases from J, with 9 bases between. Per the germline V gene, CDR1 is LNHDA and CDR2 is SQIVND (reference sequence). CDR3 length equals 15 residues.